These 18 T cell receptor beta chains were sequenced from one sample in a study of T cell responses to AZD1222 COVID-19 vaccine. The repertoire was sequenced with immunoSEQ multiplex PCR; TCRdb's copy has only in-frame clones and lacks some. Of around 130,000 clones listed, around 90% are singletons. Sequencing was performed on peripheral blood, taken on day 0 of MenACWY control vaccination. All receptors derive from an adult in good health.

The chain carries TRBV2 and TRBJ2-7, with a weak D call TRBD2 (7 bases). Germline loops: CDR1 SNHLY, CDR2 FYNNEI. This CDR3 has 15 residues. The ends were cut back, 6 bases at V and 5 bases at J, with 20 bases in the middle. DNA of the CDR3: TGTGCCAGCAGGACGAGGGGGGACTACCTTAACGAGCAGTACTTC. Amino acid sequence: CASRTRGDYLNEQYF.

The V gene is TRBV3-1 (or the pseudogene TRBV3-2), the J gene TRBJ2-7, with D tentatively TRBD2 (7 bases). The CDR3 has 18 residues. The V end was cut by 0 bases, the J end by 0 bases, with 18 bases between. Germline-derived CDR1 and CDR2 are LGHDT and YNNKEL (reference sequence). The CDR3 loop is CASSQEGGLRAGSYEQYF. The CDR3 DNA sequence: TGTGCCAGCAGCCAAGAGGGGGGGCTGAGGGCCGGCTCCTACGAGCAGTACTTC.

V is TRBV19 and J is TRBJ2-7, with 8 nucleotides matching TRBD1. V was clipped by 5 bases and J by 6 bases; unmatched bases: 9. The CDR3 is 14 residues long. Germline CDR1 reads LNHDA; CDR2 reads SQIVND (reference sequence). CDR3 protein: CASSPRTGWSEQYF. DNA of the CDR3: TGTGCCAGTAGTCCCAGGACAGGGTGGAGCGAGCAGTACTTC.

The chain employs TRBV14 and TRBJ1-2; 10 nucleotides match TRBD1. The CDR3 covers 13 residues. Germline trimming cut 4 bases from V and 5 bases from J; bases unmatched to any gene: 1. The germline V gene has CDR1 SGHDN and CDR2 FVKESK. CDR3 in amino acids: CASSRDRGYGYTF. In nucleotides, the CDR3 is TGTGCCAGCAGCCGGGACAGGGGTTATGGCTACACCTTC. Complete variable domain (other parts from reference TRBV14 and TRBJ1-2): EAGVTQFPSHSVIEKGQTVTLRCDPISGHDNLYWYRRVMGKEIKFLLHFVKESKQDESGMPNNRFLAERTGGTYSTLKVQPAELEDSGVYFCASSRDRGYGYTFGSGTRLTVV.

V is TRBV9 and J is TRBJ2-1; D gene uncertain. The germline CDR1 and CDR2 sequences are SGDLS and YYNGEE. The CDR3 sequence is 13 residues long. V was trimmed by 0 bases and J by 4 bases, leaving 5 bases between them. CDR3 coding DNA: TGTGCCAGCAGCGTAGGGGTGTACAATGAGCAGTTCTTC. Translated, it gives CASSVGVYNEQFF.

The chain links TRBV30 to TRBJ2-5; D unclear. Trimming left V 5 bases short and J 2 bases short, with 6 bases between. CDR1 is GTSNPN and CDR2 is SVGIG in the germline V gene (reference sequence). This CDR3 comprises 11 residues. The CDR3 region is CAWGSQETQYF. CDR3 sequence (DNA): TGTGCCTGGGGCAGTCAAGAGACCCAGTACTTC.

This clone was detected only once. The gene calls are TRBV27 and TRBJ2-3; TRBD1 is a possible D gene (5 bases). V lost 2 bases and J 4 bases, leaving 10 bases between the germline ends. CDR1 is MNHEY and CDR2 is SMNVEV in the germline V gene (reference sequence). The CDR3 length is 14 residues. CDR3 amino acids: CASSLQGRADTQYF. Here the CDR3 DNA reads TGTGCCAGCAGTTTACAGGGTCGGGCAGATACGCAGTATTTT.

This clone has just one count. The chain couples TRBV19 to TRBJ2-1; 11 positions match TRBD2. CDR1 is LNHDA and CDR2 is SQIVND in the germline V gene (reference sequence). CDR3 length: 19 amino acids. With V trimmed by 7 bases and J by 0 bases, 14 bases remained unmatched. Here the CDR3 reads CASTKLLGTSGDSYNEQFF. DNA of the CDR3: TGTGCCAGTACCAAACTACTCGGGACTAGCGGAGACTCCTACAATGAGCAGTTCTTC.

This rearrangement joins TRBV11-2 to TRBJ2-2; D not resolved. The CDR3 has 14 residues. Between the trimmed V and J ends, which lost 6 bases and 5 bases, there was a span of 13 bases. Looked up from germline, CDR1 is SGHAT and CDR2 is FQNNGV. CDR3 in amino acids: CASSTQAVTGELFF. CDR3 nucleotides: TGTGCCAGCAGTACGCAGGCCGTGACCGGGGAGCTGTTTTTT.

The rearrangement joins TRBV24-1 to TRBJ1-4, with D unresolved. The V end was cut by 4 bases, the J end by 5 bases, with 10 bases between. The CDR3 is 14 amino acids. Germline V gives CDR1 KGHDR, CDR2 SFDVKD. CDR3: CATSDGNWNEKLFF. Written as DNA, the CDR3 is TGTGCCACCAGTGACGGGAACTGGAATGAAAAACTGTTTTTT.

The rearrangement links TRBV4-2 to TRBJ2-1; 7 nucleotides line up with TRBD2. Losses at the gene ends were 0 bases for V and 5 bases for J; bases not matched to a gene: 7. CDR3 length: 16 amino acids. CDR1 and CDR2 (germline): LGHNA, YNFKEQ. The CDR3 DNA reads TGTGCCAGCAGCCAAGATCTCGGGAGCGGGAACAATGAGCAGTTCTTC. This translates into CASSQDLGSGNNEQFF.

The chain employs TRBV20-1 and TRBJ2-7; D is ambiguous. CDR3 length equals 11 residues. V was pared by 6 bases and J by 4 bases, with 10 bases between. The V gene's germline CDR1 is DFQATT and CDR2 SNEGSKA (reference sequence). The CDR3 loop reads CSARTGYEQYF. CDR3 DNA: TGCAGTGCACGCACCGGGTACGAGCAGTACTTC.

V is TRBV13 and J is TRBJ1-1; D is unclear. From germline, CDR1 is PRHDT and CDR2 FYEKMQ (reference sequence). Trimming left V 1 base short and J 1 base short, with 4 bases between. The length of the CDR3 is 13 residues. This CDR3 reads CASSLEGNTEAFF. The CDR3 DNA follows: TGTGCCAGCAGCTTAGAGGGGAACACTGAAGCTTTCTTT.

J is TRBJ2-7 and V is TRBV27; 13 bases line up with TRBD2. V lost 6 bases and J lost 3; bases outside the gene matches: 17. Germline CDR1 reads MNHEY; CDR2 reads SMNVEV (reference sequence). The CDR3 runs to 19 residues. CDR3 bases: TGTGCCAGCAGCGTCTCGTGGGGGCGAGGGACTAGCGGGAACTACGAGCAGTACTTC. Protein: CASSVSWGRGTSGNYEQYF.

The chain has TRBV9 and TRBJ2-7; D gene unclear. CDR1 and CDR2 (germline): SGDLS, YYNGEE. Trimming pared 0 bases from V and 0 bases from J, leaving 10 bases between. The CDR3 is 15 amino acids. The CDR3 DNA reads as TGTGCCAGCAGCGTAGCGGCTGGGCACTCCTACGAGCAGTACTTC. Residues: CASSVAAGHSYEQYF. The variable domain in full, with the rest retrieved from reference TRBV9 and TRBJ2-7, is DSGVTQTPKHLITATGQRVTLRCSPRSGDLSVYWYQQSLDQGLQFLIQYYNGEERAKGNILERFSAQQFPDLHSELNLSSLELGDSALYFCASSVAAGHSYEQYFGPGTRLTVT.

This chain links TRBV7-3 with TRBJ2-7; D is tentatively TRBD1 or TRBD2 (5 bases each). V lost 5 bases to trimming and J lost 7 bases, with 24 bases between them. The germline V gene encodes CDR1 SGHTA and CDR2 FQGTGA. CDR3 size: 16 residues. CDR3 region: CASSPFQGASLGEQYF. The CDR3 nucleotides read TGTGCCAGCAGCCCGTTTCAAGGGGCTAGCTTGGGGGAGCAGTACTTC.

This chain joins TRBV27 and TRBJ2-2, with a possible D match to TRBD2 (6 bases). V was shortened by 0 bases and J by 2 bases, with 22 bases between the two germline ends. The V gene's germline CDR1 is MNHEY and CDR2 SMNVEV (reference sequence). The CDR3 length is 20 residues. In DNA form, the CDR3 reads TGTGCCAGCAGTTTATCCCCGGTTGGGGGGACCTTCTTTAACACCGGGGAGCTGTTTTTT. Amino acids: CASSLSPVGGTFFNTGELFF.

The rearrangement uses TRBV2 and TRBJ1-2; D unclear. CDR1 SNHLY and CDR2 FYNNEI come from the germline V gene. This CDR3 is 13 amino acids long. Trimming shortened V by 3 bases and J by 2 bases, and 7 bases separated the two germline ends. Here the CDR3 reads CASSEELNYGYTF. The CDR3 DNA follows: TGTGCCAGCAGTGAGGAGTTAAACTATGGCTACACCTTC.